This T cell receptor beta chain originates from a study of shared clonotypes between healthy human individuals. Some clones are missing from TCRdb's copy, which holds only in-frame ones; the method was immunoSEQ multiplex PCR. Among fewer than 1 million clones listed, approximately 97% were seen once. Cells designated naive CD8 were CD45RO-negative and were positively selected for CCR7, with terminally differentiated effector memory CD45RA+ cells excluded. Material for sequencing was naive CD8+ T cells sorted from blood. The sequence came from a man aged 25-40 years in good health.

The CDR3 spells CASSLLPVEVNTEAFF. In DNA form, the CDR3 reads TGTGCCAGCAGCTTACTCCCGGTTGAGGTGAACACTGAAGCTTTCTTT. The chain combines TRBV7-9 with TRBJ1-1; D unclear. Germline CDR1 SEHNR, CDR2 FQNEAQ (reference sequence). V shed 2 bases and J shed 0 bases, with 13 bases lying between them. There are 16 residues in the CDR3.